One and the same sample provided the 21 T cell receptor beta chains below, sequenced in a study of blood T cell repertoires in COVID-19. Assay used: immunoSEQ multiplex PCR; TCRdb lists only in-frame clones, some missing. Of 90,000 or so clones in the sample, about 90% are singletons; the top ten hold under 8.5%. Sequenced input: peripheral blood. These receptors were obtained from a man in his late teens or twenties with COVID-19, enrolled during active disease.

The rearrangement links TRBV7-8 to TRBJ2-7; D may be TRBD1 (6 bases). Germline CDR1 SGHVS, CDR2 FQNEAQ. V was trimmed by 1 base and J by 0 bases, leaving 7 bases between them. CDR3 size: 14 residues. The CDR3 is CASSLVDSSYEQYF. The CDR3 nucleotides are TGTGCCAGCAGCTTAGTGGACAGCTCCTACGAGCAGTACTTC.

V is TRBV24-1 and J is TRBJ1-1; D not certain. The CDR3 is made up of 12 amino acids. V was clipped by 12 bases and J by 5 bases, with 15 bases between them. CDR1 and CDR2 from the germline V gene are KGHDR and SFDVKD. CDR3: CASPGFRTEAFF. CDR3 coding DNA: TGTGCCTCCCCAGGTTTCAGGACTGAAGCTTTCTTT.

Regarding this clone: The identical CDR3 is also encoded by other nucleotide sequences in the sample. V is TRBV4-3 and J is TRBJ2-7; maybe TRBD2 (6 bases). Germline assignment: CDR1 LGHNA and CDR2 YSLEER. This CDR3 is 14 amino acids long. Trimming took 4 bases from V and 2 from J, leaving 12 bases between them. This CDR3 reads CASSPGTGAYEQYF. The CDR3, as DNA: TGCGCCAGCAGCCCCGGGACTGGCGCCTACGAGCAGTACTTC.

This chain links TRBV3-1 (or the pseudogene TRBV3-2) with TRBJ2-7; 10 bases fit TRBD1. With V trimmed by 7 bases and J by 5 bases, 8 bases remained unmatched. Germline V gives CDR1 LGHDT, CDR2 YNNKEL (reference sequence). The CDR3 is 14 amino acids. The CDR3 sequence is CASNLGDRGHEQYF. The CDR3 region has the DNA TGTGCCAGCAACCTAGGGGACAGGGGCCACGAGCAGTACTTC.

The chain has TRBV13 and TRBJ2-1, with D perhaps TRBD2 (6 bases). Germline V CDR1 and CDR2: PRHDT, FYEKMQ (reference sequence). V was shortened by 1 base and J by 8 bases, with 15 bases between the two germline ends. The CDR3 runs 15 residues. The CDR3 coding sequence is TGTGCCAGCAGCTTAGCGGACTACCGTGACGATGAGCAGTTCTTC. It translates to CASSLADYRDDEQFF. Supplemented by reference TRBV13 and TRBJ2-1, the full variable domain reads AAGVIQSPRHLIKEKRETATLKCYPIPRHDTVYWYQQGPGQDPQFLISFYEKMQSDKGSIPDRFSAQQFSDYHSELNMSSLELGDSALYFCASSLADYRDDEQFFGPGTRLTVL.

The chain uses TRBV10-1 and TRBJ2-1, with D tentatively TRBD1 (5 bases). Looked up from germline, CDR1 is WNHNN and CDR2 is SYGVQD (reference sequence). Trimming shortened V by 8 bases and J by 7 bases, and 18 bases separated the two germline ends. The CDR3 runs 14 residues. The CDR3 DNA follows: TGCGCCAGCGGTCAGGGCATACGAAAGAATGAGCAGTTCTTC. Encoded protein: CASGQGIRKNEQFF.

The chain is built from TRBV5-4 and TRBJ2-7; perhaps TRBD1 as D (6 bases). CDR1 is SGHNT and CDR2 is YYREEE in the germline V gene (reference sequence). This CDR3 is built from 13 residues. The V end was cut by 4 bases, the J end by 1 base, with 9 bases between. CDR3 loop: CASSADRSYEQYF. Written as DNA, the CDR3 is TGTGCCAGCAGCGCGGACAGATCCTACGAGCAGTACTTC. Combining the CDR3 with reference TRBV5-4 and TRBJ2-7 gives the whole variable domain ETGVTQSPTHLIKTRGQQVTLRCSSQSGHNTVSWYQQALGQGPQFIFQYYREEENGRGNFPPRFSGLQFPNYSSELNVNALELDDSALYLCASSADRSYEQYFGPGTRLTVT.

The chain couples TRBV7-8 to TRBJ2-5; no clear D gene. This CDR3 spans 14 amino acids. Germline CDR1 SGHVS, CDR2 FQNEAQ. V shed 5 bases and J shed 5 bases, with 15 bases lying between them. This CDR3 reads CASSLRSIAETQYF. The CDR3, as DNA: TGTGCCAGCAGCCTCAGAAGTATCGCCGAGACCCAGTACTTC.

The chain joins TRBV5-1 to TRBJ2-1; perhaps TRBD2 as D (5 bases). This CDR3 region has 16 residues. Trimming cost V 2 bases and J 0 bases, with 12 bases left between them. Germline V gene data show CDR1 as SGHRS and CDR2 as YFSETQ. CDR3 amino acids: CASSLGLAGSYNEQFF. The CDR3 nucleotides are TGCGCCAGCAGCTTAGGGCTAGCTGGCTCCTACAATGAGCAGTTCTTC.

The V and J genes are TRBV2 and TRBJ2-2, with TRBD2 matching 7 bases. Per the germline V gene, CDR1 is SNHLY and CDR2 is FYNNEI. J gave up 7 bases and V 4 bases, and 9 bases lay outside the gene matches. The CDR3 length is 15 residues. The CDR3 DNA is TGTGCCAGCAGTGTGGACGGGAGGTCGGGCGGGGAGCTGTTTTTT. The encoded protein is CASSVDGRSGGELFF. The complete variable domain, with remaining parts taken from reference TRBV2 and TRBJ2-2, reads EPEVTQTPSHQVTQMGQEVILRCVPISNHLYFYWYRQILGQKVEFLVSFYNNEISEKSEIFDDQFSVERPDGSNFTLKIRSTKLEDSAMYFCASSVDGRSGGELFFGEGSRLTVL.

The gene calls are TRBV4-3 and TRBJ1-1; D is uncertain. V was cut by 2 bases and J by 6 bases, with 16 bases left in between. Germline CDR1 LGHNA, CDR2 YSLEER. The CDR3 runs to 15 residues. The CDR3 reads CASSQLLYQVAEAFF. CDR3 nucleotides: TGCGCCAGCAGCCAACTCCTGTATCAGGTCGCTGAAGCTTTCTTT.

This clone was seen a single time. The gene calls are TRBV7-9 and TRBJ2-7; 8 nucleotides align to TRBD2. The germline gives CDR1 SEHNR, CDR2 FQNEAQ (reference sequence). V dropped 5 bases and J dropped 2; count of bases not matched to a gene: 11. The CDR3 totals 16 residues. The CDR3 DNA reads as TGTGCCAGCAGCCTCTCTGCGGTAGCGGGAACCTACGAGCAGTACTTC. Translated, it gives CASSLSAVAGTYEQYF.

In its sample, this clone was seen a few times. This chain links TRBV13 with TRBJ2-7, with D perhaps matching TRBD1 (8 bases). Between the trimmed V and J ends, which lost 5 bases and 1 base, there was a span of 21 bases. CDR1 is PRHDT and CDR2 is FYEKMQ in the germline V gene (reference sequence). The CDR3 sequence is 17 residues long. CDR3 nucleotide sequence: TGTGCCAGCAGCCAAAGCGGGATCGGGACAGGTTCCTACGAGCAGTACTTC. Its protein is CASSQSGIGTGSYEQYF.

This chain connects TRBV5-1 to TRBJ1-5; D possibly corresponds to TRBD1 (6 bases). Trimming removed 0 bases at V and 0 bases at J, with 13 bases between. This CDR3 has 17 residues. CDR1 is SGHRS, CDR2 YFSETQ, per germline. CDR3 amino acids: CASSLDVRTDSNQPQHF. CDR3 DNA sequence: TGCGCCAGCAGCTTGGATGTTAGGACAGATAGCAATCAGCCCCAGCATTTT. The whole variable domain, filled in from reference TRBV5-1 and TRBJ1-5, reads KAGVTQTPRYLIKTRGQQVTLSCSPISGHRSVSWYQQTPGQGLQFLFEYFSETQRNKGNFPGRFSGRQFSNSRSEMNVSTLELGDSALYLCASSLDVRTDSNQPQHFGDGTRLSIL.

Here the CDR3 DNA reads TGTGCCACCAGTGACGACCAAAGGAGGCAGCCCCAGCATTTT. Translated: CATSDDQRRQPQHF. J is TRBJ1-5 and V is TRBV24-1; D unclear. Looked up from germline, CDR1 is KGHDR and CDR2 is SFDVKD. CDR3 size: 14 residues. Trimming left V 4 bases short and J 7 bases short, with 13 bases between.

This clone was seen more than once but under ten times. This chain connects TRBV20-1 to TRBJ2-7, with 10 bases identical to TRBD1. CDR3 length: 15 residues. CDR1 is DFQATT and CDR2 is SNEGSKA in the germline V gene (reference sequence). V was pared by 3 bases and J by 2 bases, with 7 bases of the junction left unmatched. The CDR3 region is CSASLGTGVAYEQYF. Here the CDR3 DNA reads TGCAGTGCTAGTCTCGGGACAGGGGTCGCCTACGAGCAGTACTTC.

This chain connects TRBV4-2 to TRBJ1-1; D gene unclear. V gave up 0 bases and J gave up 0 bases, with 8 bases separating them. Per the germline V gene, CDR1 is LGHNA and CDR2 is YNFKEQ. The CDR3 consists of 15 residues. The CDR3, as DNA: TGTGCCAGCAGCCAAGAAAAGCGCTTGAACACTGAAGCTTTCTTT. Its translation is CASSQEKRLNTEAFF.

The chain uses TRBV18 and TRBJ1-3; D is possibly TRBD1 (5 bases). The germline gives CDR1 KGHSH, CDR2 LQKENI. V lost 1 base and J lost 6, with 10 bases in between. CDR3 length: 14 amino acids. Here the CDR3 DNA reads TGTGCCAGCTCACCACAGGGGTATGAAAACACCATATATTTT. Its translation is CASSPQGYENTIYF.

V usage is TRBV5-6 and J usage is TRBJ2-2; 7 bases are a match to TRBD2. The CDR3 has 15 amino acids. Germline V lookup: CDR1 SGHDT, CDR2 YYEEEE. V trimming: 0 bases; J trimming: 4 bases; junction bases outside the gene matches: 3. CDR3 region: CASSLGGEGTGELFF. CDR3 DNA: TGTGCCAGCAGCTTGGGAGGGGAGGGCACCGGGGAGCTGTTTTTT.

The J gene is TRBJ2-2, the V gene TRBV9, with D possibly matching TRBD1 (6 bases). V was trimmed by 7 bases and J by 4 bases, leaving 14 bases between them. This CDR3 contains 14 residues. Germline lookup yields CDR1 SGDLS and CDR2 YYNGEE. DNA of the CDR3: TGTGCCAGCTCCATCGGACAGCCCACCGGGGAGCTGTTTTTT. Encoded protein: CASSIGQPTGELFF.

The chain has TRBV30 and TRBJ2-1, with 9 bases aligning to TRBD2. J gave up 10 bases and V 5 bases, and 9 bases lay outside the gene matches. CDR3 length: 13 residues. Germline assignment: CDR1 GTSNPN and CDR2 SVGIG (reference sequence). CDR3 bases: TGTGCCTGGCAGGCGGGAGGGATGTGGGAGCAGTTCTTC. It codes for CAWQAGGMWEQFF.